These T cell receptor beta chains were read from a single sample in a study of cytomegalovirus exposure and HLA in healthy donors. Produced via immunoSEQ multiplex PCR; TCRdb's table is partial and in-frame only. The data hold some 180,000 clones, with 65% to 85% observed a single time. Sequenced sample: PBMCs. Receptors were obtained from a girl aged 5 to 17 in good health and CMV-seropositive. The conserved cysteine and the conserved F or W are not part of the CDR3 here. Clone size is shown for a subset of rows, as once, few, many or a class of expanded clone.

j_gene	v_gene	abundance	CDR3aa
TRBJ2-3	TRBV5-1	.	ASSWGGGTDTQY
TRBJ2-3	TRBV19	.	ASSPLDRATDTQY
TRBJ1-4	TRBV4-3	few	ASSQGQGLSEKLF
TRBJ2-7	TRBV4-1	.	ASSQEPGVSSYEQY
TRBJ1-2	TRBV6-5	.	ASSYLGTGIYGYT
TRBJ2-7	TRBV9	.	ASSPGLAVTYEQY
TRBJ2-3	TRBV13	.	ASSLVSGRGRDTQY
TRBJ2-7	TRBV5-1	.	ASSSLKDGGNLPLEQY
TRBJ1-1	TRBV27	.	ASSLREGSAEAF
TRBJ1-6	TRBV4-1	few	ASSQDSGTGSSPLH
TRBJ2-2	TRBV5-6	.	ASSLLGRNAGELF